This TCR beta chain was sequenced for a study of cytomegalovirus exposure and HLA in healthy donors. General study points: Researchers left out some V segments, among them TRBV6-2 and TRBV6-3, as indistinguishable. Later work found that TCR association rates differed between HLA loci; DRB1 had the most and HLA-C the fewest. For presence/absence analyses, sequencing depth was assumed to be roughly uniform across donors.

Comments on this clone: The antigen is undetermined.

The CDR3 loop spans 12 amino acids. Germline assignment: CDR1 SGHNT and CDR2 YENEEA. V was shortened by 0 bases and J by 6 bases, with 3 bases between the two germline ends. Use of 60 Vbeta and 13 Jbeta primers characterized the PCR. In the study's own analysis: Around 9.9 million shared chains were among the roughly 80 million unique TCR beta chains that a later analysis counted. The protocol was immunoSEQ multiplex PCR, while the TCRdb copy is restricted to in-frame clones and leaves out a portion. Clone size and V and J calls were adopted from that table, with D and trimming inferred from the DNA. The data hold about 180,000 clones, with roughly 81% observed a single time.

This sequence originates from a woman under 30 in good health and CMV-seropositive. The specimen was PBMCs. The chain has TRBV11-3 and TRBJ1-5, with D unclear. The CDR3 DNA follows: TGTGCCAGCAGCTTAGATCGTCAGCCCCAGCATTTT. Translated: CASSLDRQPQHF. Drawing the rest from reference TRBV11-3 and TRBJ1-5, the complete variable domain is EAGVVQSPRYKIIEKKQPVAFWCNPISGHNTLYWYLQNLGQGPELLIRYENEEAVDDSQLPKDRFSAERLKGVDSTLKIQPAELGDSAVYLCASSLDRQPQHFGDGTRLSIL.